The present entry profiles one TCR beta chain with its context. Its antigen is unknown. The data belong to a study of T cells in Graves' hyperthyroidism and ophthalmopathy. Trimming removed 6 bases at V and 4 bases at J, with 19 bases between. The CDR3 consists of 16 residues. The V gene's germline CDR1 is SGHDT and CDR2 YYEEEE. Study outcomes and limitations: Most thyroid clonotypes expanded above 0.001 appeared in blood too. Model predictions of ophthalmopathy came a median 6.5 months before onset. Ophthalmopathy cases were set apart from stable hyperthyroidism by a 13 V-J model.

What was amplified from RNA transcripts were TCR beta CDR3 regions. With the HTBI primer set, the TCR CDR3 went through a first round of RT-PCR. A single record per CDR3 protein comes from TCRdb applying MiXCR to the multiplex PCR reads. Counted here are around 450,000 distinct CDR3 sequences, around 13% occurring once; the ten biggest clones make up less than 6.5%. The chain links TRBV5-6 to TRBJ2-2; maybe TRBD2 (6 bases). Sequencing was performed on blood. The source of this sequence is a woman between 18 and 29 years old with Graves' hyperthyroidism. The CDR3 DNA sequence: TGTGCCAGCACCCGTTCGTCTCTAGCGTCCACCGGGGAGCTGTTTTTT. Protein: CASTRSSLASTGELFF.